The T cell receptor beta chain described here comes from a study of blood T cell repertoires in COVID-19. For the study at large: From the United States, Italy and Spain came samples of acute and convalescent COVID-19. T cells, B-cell-depleted T cells, or PBMCs provided the cDNA or gDNA that served as material.

In the original workflow: Nucleated cell counts were estimated from reference gene primer amplification. TCRdb's copy holds only in-frame clones and misses some; the assay was immunoSEQ multiplex PCR. The V and J calls and the clone size are those of that table, but D and trimming were determined from the DNA. The repertoire includes approximately 110,000 clones, 70% to 85% of them detected once, and around 0.9% sits in the top ten. The length of the CDR3 is 14 residues. V was pared by 7 bases and J by 3 bases, with 12 bases between. The germline CDR1 and CDR2 sequences are LNHDA and SQIVND (reference sequence).

The rearrangement joins TRBV19 to TRBJ1-4, with D tentatively TRBD1 (6 bases). The source material was peripheral blood. The TCR originated in a human donor with acute or convalescent COVID-19. The donor label of this sample is uncertain. CDR3 sequence reads: CASTDRIPNEKLFF. The CDR3 nucleotides are TGTGCCAGTACCGACAGGATTCCTAATGAAAAACTGTTTTTT.